Included here is one T cell receptor beta chain sequence, with context. Its antigen is unidentified. Genomic DNA, serving as template, underwent TCR beta VDJ and CDR3 profiling. MiXCR was run by TCRdb on the reads, yielding one entry per CDR3 protein. The table records about 120,000 distinct CDR3 sequences, 58% of them present only once. This sample was included in a study of CD8+CD57+ T cells in acquired aplastic anemia. Patients sequenced had flow cytometry evidence of CD8+CD57+ cell expansion. At blood sampling, none of the patients had yet received therapy. Regarding the study as a whole: Sharing between patients and controls was observed for twenty-nine CD8+ CDR3 sequences.

The CDR3 is 15 amino acids. The V end was cut by 1 base, the J end by 11 bases, with 17 bases between. The rearrangement joins TRBV12-3 or TRBV12-4 to TRBJ1-4; a possible D gene is TRBD1 (5 bases). What was sequenced was sorted CD4+, CD8+, or CD8+CD57+ T cells (not recorded which) from PBMCs. The clonotype was recovered from a human donor with aplastic anemia. The CDR3 sequence: CASSLGPGGREKLFF. Written as DNA, the CDR3 is TGTGCCAGCAGTTTAGGACCCGGGGGAAGGGAGAAACTGTTTTTT.